A single T cell receptor (beta chain) is shown here with its context. CDR1 SGHRS and CDR2 YFSETQ come from the germline V gene. Losses at the gene ends were 2 bases for V and 0 bases for J; bases not matched to a gene: 5. The CDR3 is 15 amino acids. This specimen comes from a study of somatic mutations in cytotoxic T cells in rheumatoid arthritis. TCRdb keeps only in-frame clones here, not all; method: immunoSEQ multiplex PCR. The profile covers 6,000 to 8,500 clones, with 70% appearing a single time and 42% taken by the ten largest. V is TRBV5-1 and J is TRBJ2-7; 7 nucleotides agree with TRBD1. The receptor's source is a man in his forties in good health. Sequencing was performed on CD8+ T cells sorted from blood. CDR3 DNA sequence: TGCGCCAGCAGCTTAGGCAGGGGGAGCTCCTACGAGCAGTACTTC. This encodes CASSLGRGSSYEQYF. The entire variable domain, with the rest obtained from reference TRBV5-1 and TRBJ2-7, is as follows: KAGVTQTPRYLIKTRGQQVTLSCSPISGHRSVSWYQQTPGQGLQFLFEYFSETQRNKGNFPGRFSGRQFSNSRSEMNVSTLELGDSALYLCASSLGRGSSYEQYFGPGTRLTVT.